Each of the 17 T cell receptor beta chains below was sequenced from the same sample in a study of T-cell reconstitution after alpha-beta-depleted transplantation in children. During its preparation, the TCRbeta library received unique molecular identifiers. One entry per CDR3 protein results from TCRdb running MiXCR on the PCR reads. The sample shows about 980,000 distinct CDR3 sequences, about 29% of them seen only once. The sequencing here drew on PBMCs, mostly from graft donor cells, taken 360 days after TCRalphabeta/CD19-depleted stem cell transplant. These receptor sequences come from a boy in the first two years of life who had a stem cell transplant for SCID, so the T cells may come from the graft donor.

This clonotype was counted ten times or more. The rearrangement joins TRBV12-3 or TRBV12-4 to TRBJ1-6; D is uncertain. V was trimmed by 5 bases and J by 6 bases, leaving 17 bases between them. The CDR3 totals 16 residues. DNA for the CDR3: TGTGCCAGCAGTCCGACTCGGCCCGCGTCTAATTCACCCCTCCACTTT. It specifies CASSPTRPASNSPLHF.

The rearrangement uses TRBV7-2 and TRBJ2-5, with TRBD2 matching over 8 bases. Germline lookup yields CDR1 SGHTA and CDR2 FQGNSA. Trimming at V came to 2 bases and at J to 4 bases, leaving 9 bases not matched to a gene. This CDR3 has 16 amino acids. CDR3 in DNA: TGTGCCAGCAGCTTACGGAGTAGCGGGGTGGGAGAGACCCAGTACTTC. It encodes CASSLRSSGVGETQYF.

The genes are TRBV20-1 and TRBJ2-3; 7 bases match TRBD2. Germline CDR1 DFQATT, CDR2 SNEGSKA (reference sequence). Trimming took 1 base from V and 3 from J; bases not matched to a gene: 4. The CDR3 length is 14 residues. The CDR3 region has the DNA TGCAGTGCTAGAGGGGCGGGGGTGACAGATACGCAGTATTTT. It encodes CSARGAGVTDTQYF.

The chain has TRBV5-5 and TRBJ1-3; D gene uncertain. The ends were cut back, 0 bases at V and 2 bases at J, with 18 bases in the middle. Germline CDR1 and CDR2: SGHKS and YYEKEE (reference sequence). The CDR3 is made up of 18 amino acids. The CDR3 nucleotides are TGTGCCAGCAGCTTGGGTCCGCATGTGGTGTCAGCTGGAAACACCATATATTTT. It translates to CASSLGPHVVSAGNTIYF.

This clonotype has a handful of counts. The J gene is TRBJ2-3, the V gene TRBV29-1; 11 nucleotides line up with TRBD2. This CDR3 region has 15 residues. The germline V gene encodes CDR1 SQVTM and CDR2 ANQGSEA. Losses at the gene ends were 3 bases for V and 5 bases for J; bases not matched to a gene: 7. The CDR3 region is CSVEDSGGAGDTQYF. The CDR3 DNA is TGCAGCGTTGAGGATAGCGGGGGGGCCGGAGATACGCAGTATTTT.

DNA for the CDR3: TGCGCCAGCACCGTCCATTGGGTAGGGATGAACACTGAAGCTTTCTTT. Residues: CASTVHWVGMNTEAFF. The chain recombines TRBV5-1 with TRBJ1-1; D call uncertain. The CDR3 has 16 residues. The germline V and J ends were trimmed by 6 bases and 0 bases, with 18 bases remaining between them. Germline V gene data show CDR1 as SGHRS and CDR2 as YFSETQ.

The rearrangement joins TRBV27 to TRBJ2-5; weak D call: TRBD1 (6 bases). There are 13 residues in the CDR3. The germline V and J ends were trimmed by 5 bases and 2 bases, with 9 bases remaining between them. Germline loops: CDR1 MNHEY, CDR2 SMNVEV (reference sequence). The CDR3 region is CASSPDRQETQYF. CDR3 nucleotides: TGTGCCAGCAGTCCGGACAGACAAGAGACCCAGTACTTC.

The table lists this clonotype with a few counts. V gene TRBV11-3 combines with J gene TRBJ2-1, with TRBD2 matching over 10 bases. Germline V gene data show CDR1 as SGHNT and CDR2 as YENEEA. With V trimmed by 1 base and J by 0 bases, 6 bases remained unmatched. This CDR3 is built from 18 residues. This CDR3 reads CASSLVTSGTSSYNEQFF. In DNA form, the CDR3 reads TGTGCCAGCAGCTTAGTTACTAGCGGGACCAGCTCCTACAATGAGCAGTTCTTC.

This clonotype was seen a few times. This chain joins TRBV29-1 and TRBJ2-3; D may be TRBD2 (6 bases). V lost 4 bases and J 4 bases, leaving 12 bases between the germline ends. Germline CDR1 is SQVTM and CDR2 is ANQGSEA. CDR3 length equals 13 residues. CDR3 nucleotides: TGCAGCGTTGCTGGAGGGGTTGCAGATACGCAGTATTTT. As protein: CSVAGGVADTQYF.

This clonotype came up once. The chain recombines TRBV28 with TRBJ2-7, with 7 bases matching TRBD2. The CDR3 covers 15 residues. Germline CDR1 MDHEN, CDR2 SYDVKM. The V segment lost 0 bases and the J segment 2 bases; nucleotides outside the gene matches: 4. CDR3 nucleotides: TGTGCCAGCAGTTTATGGGCTAGCGGCGCCTACGAGCAGTACTTC. Encoded protein: CASSLWASGAYEQYF. The full variable domain, its missing parts supplied by reference TRBV28 and TRBJ2-7, is DVKVTQSSRYLVKRTGEKVFLECVQDMDHENMFWYRQDPGLGLRLIYFSYDVKMKEKGDIPEGYSVSREKKERFSLILESASTNQTSMYLCASSLWASGAYEQYFGPGTRLTVT.

V and J are TRBV11-2 and TRBJ2-2, with D perhaps being TRBD1 or TRBD2 (5 bases each). Per germline, CDR1 SGHAT and CDR2 FQNNGV. CDR3 length: 15 amino acids. V was cut by 5 bases and J by 3 bases, with 13 bases left in between. CDR3 protein: CASSLRDPYTGELFF. In DNA, the CDR3 is TGTGCCAGCAGCCTAAGGGACCCCTACACCGGGGAGCTGTTTTTT.

The V gene is TRBV18, the J gene TRBJ1-1, with D tentatively TRBD1 (5 bases). V lost 0 bases and J 8 bases, leaving 16 bases between the germline ends. Germline CDR1 is KGHSH and CDR2 is LQKENI. The CDR3 runs 15 residues. CDR3 nucleotide sequence: TGTGCCAGCTCACCACCTGCGGGGGATTACGCCGAAGCTTTCTTT. This sequence encodes CASSPPAGDYAEAFF.

The rearrangement uses TRBV7-2 and TRBJ1-1; D gene unclear. CDR1 is SGHTA and CDR2 is FQGNSA in the germline V gene. The CDR3 loop spans 14 amino acids. V lost 1 base to trimming and J lost 2 bases, with 8 bases between them. The DNA of the CDR3 is TGTGCCAGCAGCTTAGGGCACATTAACACTGAAGCTTTCTTT. This encodes CASSLGHINTEAFF.

The chain is built from TRBV2 and TRBJ1-1, with TRBD1 matching 7 bases. CDR3 size: 14 residues. Germline lookup yields CDR1 SNHLY and CDR2 FYNNEI. Unmatched junction bases numbered 10, after V lost 11 bases and J lost 1 base. This chain's CDR3 is CAGRQGPGNTEAFF. The CDR3 DNA is TGTGCCGGCCGACAGGGACCGGGGAACACTGAAGCTTTCTTT.

This clonotype has a handful of counts. This sequence joins TRBV7-9 and TRBJ2-5; tentative D call: TRBD2 (6 bases). Between the trimmed V and J ends, which lost 5 bases and 3 bases, there was a span of 19 bases. The CDR3 contains 16 residues. CDR1 is SEHNR and CDR2 is FQNEAQ in the germline V gene (reference sequence). The CDR3 coding sequence is TGTGCCAGCAGCCCAGACTGGGCGGGGCTAGAAGAGACCCAGTACTTC. It yields the protein CASSPDWAGLEETQYF.

This clonotype appeared once. In this CDR3 the conserved last residue, phenylalanine or tryptophan, is missing, so a read error is likely. V and J are TRBV5-1 and TRBJ1-1, with no clear D. Trimming took off 5 bases at V and 4 bases at J, with 18 bases between the two ends. This CDR3 is built from 15 residues. CDR1 SGHRS and CDR2 YFSETQ come from the germline V gene. This CDR3 reads CASSQTRGGFTEAFC. Here the CDR3 DNA reads TGCGCCAGCAGTCAAACGCGCGGCGGGTTCACTGAAGCTTTCTGT.

The V and J genes are TRBV28 and TRBJ2-7; 7 nucleotides match TRBD1. The CDR3 totals 13 residues. Germline V gene sequence: CDR1 MDHEN, CDR2 SYDVKM. V trimming: 8 bases; J trimming: 3 bases; junction bases outside the gene matches: 7. The DNA of the CDR3 is TGTGCCAGCGGCAGGGGGTCGTTCTACGAGCAGTACTTC. Translation gives CASGRGSFYEQYF.